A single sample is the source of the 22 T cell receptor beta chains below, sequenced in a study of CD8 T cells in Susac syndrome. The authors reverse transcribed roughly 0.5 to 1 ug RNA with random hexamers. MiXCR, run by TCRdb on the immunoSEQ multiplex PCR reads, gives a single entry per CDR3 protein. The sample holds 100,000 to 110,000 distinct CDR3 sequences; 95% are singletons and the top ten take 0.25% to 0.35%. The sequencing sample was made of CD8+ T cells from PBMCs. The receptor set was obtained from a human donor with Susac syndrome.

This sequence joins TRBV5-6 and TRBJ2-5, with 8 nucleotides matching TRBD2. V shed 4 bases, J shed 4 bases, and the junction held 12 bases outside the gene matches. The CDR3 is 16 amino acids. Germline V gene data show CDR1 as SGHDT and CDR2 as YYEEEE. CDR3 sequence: CASSPPRRGGPETQYF. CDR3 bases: TGTGCCAGCAGCCCGCCCCGACGGGGGGGCCCAGAGACCCAGTACTTC.

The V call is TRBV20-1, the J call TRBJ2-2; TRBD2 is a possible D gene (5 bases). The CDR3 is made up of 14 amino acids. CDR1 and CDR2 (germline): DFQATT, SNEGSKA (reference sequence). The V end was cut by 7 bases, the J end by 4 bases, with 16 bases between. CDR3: CSVTGGLTTGELFF. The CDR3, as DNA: TGCAGTGTCACTGGTGGACTTACCACCGGGGAGCTGTTTTTT.

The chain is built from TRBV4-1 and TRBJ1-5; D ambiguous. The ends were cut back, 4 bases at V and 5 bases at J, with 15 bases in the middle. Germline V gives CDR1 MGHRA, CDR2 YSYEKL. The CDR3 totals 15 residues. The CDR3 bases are TGCGCCAGCAGCCTCGCAGGTATCCGTTATCAGCCCCAGCATTTT. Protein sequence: CASSLAGIRYQPQHF.

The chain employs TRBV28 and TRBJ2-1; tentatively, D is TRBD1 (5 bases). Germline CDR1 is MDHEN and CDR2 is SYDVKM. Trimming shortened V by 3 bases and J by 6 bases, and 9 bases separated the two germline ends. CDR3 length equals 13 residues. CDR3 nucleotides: TGTGCCAGCAGTTTTGGGCAGGGCAATGAGCAGTTCTTC. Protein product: CASSFGQGNEQFF.

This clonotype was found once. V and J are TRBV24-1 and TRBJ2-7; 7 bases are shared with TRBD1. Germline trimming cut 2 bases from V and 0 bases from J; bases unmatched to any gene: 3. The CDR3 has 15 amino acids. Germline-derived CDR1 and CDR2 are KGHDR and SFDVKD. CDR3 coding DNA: TGTGCCACCAGTGATTCCGGGACAGACTCCTACGAGCAGTACTTC. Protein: CATSDSGTDSYEQYF.

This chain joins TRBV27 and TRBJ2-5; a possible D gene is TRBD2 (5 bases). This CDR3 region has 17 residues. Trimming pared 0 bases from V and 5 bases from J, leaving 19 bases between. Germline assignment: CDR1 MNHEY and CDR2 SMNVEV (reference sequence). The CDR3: CASSLSWPTTNKETQYF. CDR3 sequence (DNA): TGTGCCAGCAGTTTATCGTGGCCCACGACTAACAAGGAGACCCAGTACTTC.

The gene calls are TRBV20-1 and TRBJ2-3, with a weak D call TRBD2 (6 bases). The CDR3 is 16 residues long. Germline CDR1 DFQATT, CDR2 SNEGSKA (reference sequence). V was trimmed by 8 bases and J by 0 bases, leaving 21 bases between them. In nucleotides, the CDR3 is TGCAGTTTCTTACGGCGGGGCCGACCTAGCACAGATACGCAGTATTTT. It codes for CSFLRRGRPSTDTQYF.

CDR3 nucleotides: TGTGCCAGCAGCTTAGGTCAAGCCCCTTACAATGAGCAGTTCTTC. Translation gives CASSLGQAPYNEQFF. The J gene is TRBJ2-1, the V gene TRBV7-6; D gene unclear. Trimming left V 1 base short and J 4 bases short, with 11 bases between. The CDR3 consists of 15 residues. Germline V gene lookup returns CDR1 SGHVS and CDR2 FNYEAQ. The full variable domain, completed using reference TRBV7-6 and TRBJ2-1, is GAGVSQSPRYKVTKRGQDVALRCDPISGHVSLYWYRQALGQGPEFLTYFNYEAQQDKSGLPNDRFSAERPEGSISTLTIQRTEQRDSAMYRCASSLGQAPYNEQFFGPGTRLTVL.

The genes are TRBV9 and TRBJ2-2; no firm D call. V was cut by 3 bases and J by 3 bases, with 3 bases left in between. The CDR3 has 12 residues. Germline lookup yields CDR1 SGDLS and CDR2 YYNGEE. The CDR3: CASSGHTGELFF. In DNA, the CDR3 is TGTGCCAGCAGCGGCCACACCGGGGAGCTGTTTTTT.

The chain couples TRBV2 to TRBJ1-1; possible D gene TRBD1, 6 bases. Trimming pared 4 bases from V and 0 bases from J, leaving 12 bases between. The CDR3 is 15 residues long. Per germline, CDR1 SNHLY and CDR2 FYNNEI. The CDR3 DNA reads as TGTGCCAGCAGTGGAGTGGGGGGCATGAACACTGAAGCTTTCTTT. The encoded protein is CASSGVGGMNTEAFF.

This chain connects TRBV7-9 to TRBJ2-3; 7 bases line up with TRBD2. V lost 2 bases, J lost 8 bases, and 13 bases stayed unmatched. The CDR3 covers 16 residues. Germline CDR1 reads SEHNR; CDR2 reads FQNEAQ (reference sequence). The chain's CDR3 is CASSLRGTSELGTQYF. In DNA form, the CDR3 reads TGTGCCAGCAGCTTACGGGGTACTAGCGAACTCGGTACGCAGTATTTT.

The CDR3 loop is CASSLEARTDTQYF. The CDR3 DNA sequence: TGCGCCAGCAGCTTGGAGGCGCGCACAGATACGCAGTATTTT. The genes are TRBV5-1 and TRBJ2-3; D is unclear. CDR1 SGHRS and CDR2 YFSETQ come from the germline V gene. Trimming left V 0 bases short and J 1 base short, with 6 bases between. The CDR3 is made up of 14 amino acids. Full variable domain (remainder filled in from reference TRBV5-1 and TRBJ2-3): KAGVTQTPRYLIKTRGQQVTLSCSPISGHRSVSWYQQTPGQGLQFLFEYFSETQRNKGNFPGRFSGRQFSNSRSEMNVSTLELGDSALYLCASSLEARTDTQYFGPGTRLTVL.

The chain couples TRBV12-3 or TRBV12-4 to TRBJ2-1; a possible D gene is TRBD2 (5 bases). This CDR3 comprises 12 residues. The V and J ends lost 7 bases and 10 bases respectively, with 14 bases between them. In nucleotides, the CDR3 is TGTGCCAGCAAACTTCGTCCGGGGGAGCAGTTCTTC. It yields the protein CASKLRPGEQFF.

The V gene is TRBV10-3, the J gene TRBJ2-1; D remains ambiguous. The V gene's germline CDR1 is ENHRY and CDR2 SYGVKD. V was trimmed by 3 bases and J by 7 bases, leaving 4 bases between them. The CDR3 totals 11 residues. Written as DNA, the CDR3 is TGTGCCATCAGTGACCTGAATGAGCAGTTCTTC. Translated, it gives CAISDLNEQFF.

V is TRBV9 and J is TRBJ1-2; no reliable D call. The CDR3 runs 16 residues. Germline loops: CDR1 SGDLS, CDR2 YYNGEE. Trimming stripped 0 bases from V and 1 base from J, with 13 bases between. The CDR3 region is CASSVGPQRVNYGYTF. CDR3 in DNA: TGTGCCAGCAGCGTAGGCCCCCAAAGGGTTAACTATGGCTACACCTTC.

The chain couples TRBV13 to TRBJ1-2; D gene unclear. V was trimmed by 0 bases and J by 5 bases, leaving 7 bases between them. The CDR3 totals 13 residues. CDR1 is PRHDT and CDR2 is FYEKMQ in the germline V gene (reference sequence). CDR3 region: CASSLGRGYGYTF. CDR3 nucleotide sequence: TGTGCCAGCAGCTTAGGCAGAGGGTATGGCTACACCTTC.

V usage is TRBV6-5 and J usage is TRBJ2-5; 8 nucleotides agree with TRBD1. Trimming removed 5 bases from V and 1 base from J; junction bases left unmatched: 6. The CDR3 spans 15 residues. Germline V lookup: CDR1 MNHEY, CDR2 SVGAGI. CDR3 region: CASSARTGIQETQYF. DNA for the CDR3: TGTGCCAGCAGTGCCAGGACAGGGATCCAAGAGACCCAGTACTTC.

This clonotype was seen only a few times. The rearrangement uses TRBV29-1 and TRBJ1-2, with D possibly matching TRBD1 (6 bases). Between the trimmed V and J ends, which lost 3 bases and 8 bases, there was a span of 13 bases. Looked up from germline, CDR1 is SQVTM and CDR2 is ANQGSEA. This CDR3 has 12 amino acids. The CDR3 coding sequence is TGCAGCGTTGAGAGCAGGGGAGACGGCTACACCTTC. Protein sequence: CSVESRGDGYTF.

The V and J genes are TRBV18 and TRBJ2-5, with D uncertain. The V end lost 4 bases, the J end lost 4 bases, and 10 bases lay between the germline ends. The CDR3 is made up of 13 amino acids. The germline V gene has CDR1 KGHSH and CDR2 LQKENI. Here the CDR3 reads CASSHDSVETQYF. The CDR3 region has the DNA TGTGCCAGCTCACACGACTCGGTAGAGACCCAGTACTTC.

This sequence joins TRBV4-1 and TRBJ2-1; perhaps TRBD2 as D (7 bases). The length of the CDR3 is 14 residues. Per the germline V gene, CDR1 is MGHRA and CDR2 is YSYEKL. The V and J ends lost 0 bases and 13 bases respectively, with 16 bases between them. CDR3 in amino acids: CASSQDWGGPEQFF. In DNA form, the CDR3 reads TGCGCCAGCAGCCAAGATTGGGGGGGGCCTGAACAGTTCTTC.

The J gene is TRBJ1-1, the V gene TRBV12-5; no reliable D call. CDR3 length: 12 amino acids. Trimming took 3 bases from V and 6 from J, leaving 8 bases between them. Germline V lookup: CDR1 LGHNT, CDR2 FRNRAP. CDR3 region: CASGFGRAEAFF. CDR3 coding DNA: TGTGCTAGTGGTTTCGGTCGGGCTGAAGCTTTCTTT.

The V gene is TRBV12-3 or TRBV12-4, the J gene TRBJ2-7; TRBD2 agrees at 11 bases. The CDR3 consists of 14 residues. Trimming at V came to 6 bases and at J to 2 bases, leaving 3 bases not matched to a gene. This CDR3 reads CASRIAGGAYEQYF. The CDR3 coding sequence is TGTGCCAGCAGGATAGCGGGAGGGGCCTACGAGCAGTACTTC.